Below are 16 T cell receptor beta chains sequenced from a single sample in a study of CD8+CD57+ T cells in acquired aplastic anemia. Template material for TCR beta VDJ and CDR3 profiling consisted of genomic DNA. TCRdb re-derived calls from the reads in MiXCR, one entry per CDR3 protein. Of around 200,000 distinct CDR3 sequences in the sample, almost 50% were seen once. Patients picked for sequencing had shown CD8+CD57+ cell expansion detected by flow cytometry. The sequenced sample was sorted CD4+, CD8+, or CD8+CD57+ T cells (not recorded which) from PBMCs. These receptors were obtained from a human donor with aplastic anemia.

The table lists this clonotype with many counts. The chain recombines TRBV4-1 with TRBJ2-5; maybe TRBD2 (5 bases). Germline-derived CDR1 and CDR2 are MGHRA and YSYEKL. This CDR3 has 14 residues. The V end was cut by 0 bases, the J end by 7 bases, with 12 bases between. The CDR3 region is CASSQDPTGGTQYF. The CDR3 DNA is TGCGCCAGCAGCCAAGATCCTACCGGAGGGACCCAGTACTTC.

CDR3 region: CATSREMSSGSDTQYF. In DNA form, the CDR3 reads TGTGCCACCAGCAGAGAGATGTCCTCAGGATCAGATACGCAGTATTTT. The chain uses TRBV15 and TRBJ2-3, with no clear D. This CDR3 region has 16 residues. In germline, CDR1 is LNHNV, CDR2 YYDKDF (reference sequence). The ends were cut back, 0 bases at V and 4 bases at J, with 14 bases in the middle.

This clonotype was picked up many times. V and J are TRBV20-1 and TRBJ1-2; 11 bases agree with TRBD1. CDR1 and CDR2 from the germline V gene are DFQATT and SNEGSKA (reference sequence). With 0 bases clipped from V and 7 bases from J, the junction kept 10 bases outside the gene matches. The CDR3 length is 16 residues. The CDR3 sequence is CSARDRDRGLYGGYTF. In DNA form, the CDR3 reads TGCAGTGCTAGAGATAGGGACAGGGGGTTATACGGTGGCTACACCTTC.

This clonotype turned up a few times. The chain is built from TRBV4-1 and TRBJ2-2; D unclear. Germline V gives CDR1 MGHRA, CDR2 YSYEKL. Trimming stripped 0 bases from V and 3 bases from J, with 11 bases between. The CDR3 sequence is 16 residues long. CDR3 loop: CASSQENGRYTGELFF. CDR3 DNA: TGCGCCAGCAGCCAAGAAAATGGCAGATACACCGGGGAGCTGTTTTTT.

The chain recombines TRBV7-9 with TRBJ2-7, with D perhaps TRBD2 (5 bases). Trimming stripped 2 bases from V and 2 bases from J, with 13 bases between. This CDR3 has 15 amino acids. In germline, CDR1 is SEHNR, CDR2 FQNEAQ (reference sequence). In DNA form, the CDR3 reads TGTGCCAGCAGCTTAAGTAGCGAGAGAACCTACGAGCAGTACTTC. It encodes CASSLSSERTYEQYF.

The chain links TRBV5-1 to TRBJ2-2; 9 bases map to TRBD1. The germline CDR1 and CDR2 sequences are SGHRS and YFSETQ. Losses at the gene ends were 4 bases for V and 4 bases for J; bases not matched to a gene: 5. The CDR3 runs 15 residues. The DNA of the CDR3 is TGCGCCAGCAGCACAGGGGGCGCGGGCACCGGGGAGCTGTTTTTT. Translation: CASSTGGAGTGELFF.

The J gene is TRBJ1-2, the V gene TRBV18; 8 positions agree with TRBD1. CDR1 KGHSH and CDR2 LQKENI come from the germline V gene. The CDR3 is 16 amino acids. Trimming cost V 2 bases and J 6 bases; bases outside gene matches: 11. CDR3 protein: CASSPVKDRAGNGYTF. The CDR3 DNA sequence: TGTGCCAGCTCACCAGTTAAGGACAGGGCTGGTAATGGCTACACCTTC.

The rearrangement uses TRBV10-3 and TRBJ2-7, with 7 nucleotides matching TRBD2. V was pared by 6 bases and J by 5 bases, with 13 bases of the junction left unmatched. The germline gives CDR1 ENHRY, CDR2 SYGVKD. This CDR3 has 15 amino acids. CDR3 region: CAIRAEGAGKNEQYF. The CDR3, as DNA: TGTGCCATCAGGGCCGAGGGAGCGGGAAAAAACGAGCAGTACTTC.

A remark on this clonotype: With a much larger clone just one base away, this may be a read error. The CDR3 spells CASSLAGRGPTNTQYF. CDR3 DNA: TGCGCCAGCAGCTTGGCCGGGCGGGGGCCCACAAATACGCAGTATTTT. The V call is TRBV5-1, the J call TRBJ2-3; maybe TRBD2 (7 bases). CDR3 size: 16 residues. Germline V gene data show CDR1 as SGHRS and CDR2 as YFSETQ.

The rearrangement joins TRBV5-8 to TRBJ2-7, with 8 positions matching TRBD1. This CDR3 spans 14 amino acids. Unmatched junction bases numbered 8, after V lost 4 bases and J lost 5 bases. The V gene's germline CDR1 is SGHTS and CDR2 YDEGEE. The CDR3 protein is CASSIKDRGHEQYF. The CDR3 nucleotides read TGTGCCAGCAGCATCAAAGACAGGGGCCACGAGCAGTACTTC.

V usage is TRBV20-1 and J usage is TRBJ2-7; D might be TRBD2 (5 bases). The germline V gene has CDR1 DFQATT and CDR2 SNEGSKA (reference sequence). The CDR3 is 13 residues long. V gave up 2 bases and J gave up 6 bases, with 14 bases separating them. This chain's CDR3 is CSARLGYRGEQYF. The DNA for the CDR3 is TGCAGTGCTAGATTGGGGTACCGGGGCGAGCAGTACTTC.

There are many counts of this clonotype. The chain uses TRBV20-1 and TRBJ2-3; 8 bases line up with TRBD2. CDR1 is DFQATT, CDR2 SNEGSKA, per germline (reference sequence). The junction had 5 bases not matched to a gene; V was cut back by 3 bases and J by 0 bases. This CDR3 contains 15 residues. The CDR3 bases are TGCAGTGCTAGCGGGGGGGCCGCCAGCACAGATACGCAGTATTTT. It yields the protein CSASGGAASTDTQYF.

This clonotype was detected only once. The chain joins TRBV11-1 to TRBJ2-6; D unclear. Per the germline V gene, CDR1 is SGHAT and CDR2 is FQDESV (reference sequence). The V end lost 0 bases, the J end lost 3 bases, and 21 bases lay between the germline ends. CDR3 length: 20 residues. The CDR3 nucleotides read TGTGCCAGCAGCTTAGCGCCTTCCTCGCACCCTCAAGGTGGGGCCAACGTCCTGACTTTC. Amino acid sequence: CASSLAPSSHPQGGANVLTF.

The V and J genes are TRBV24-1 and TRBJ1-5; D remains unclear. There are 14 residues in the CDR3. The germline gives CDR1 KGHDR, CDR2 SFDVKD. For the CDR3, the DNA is TGTGCTTCCCCAAAGAGTCCGGGCAATCAGCCCCAGCATTTT. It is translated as CASPKSPGNQPQHF.

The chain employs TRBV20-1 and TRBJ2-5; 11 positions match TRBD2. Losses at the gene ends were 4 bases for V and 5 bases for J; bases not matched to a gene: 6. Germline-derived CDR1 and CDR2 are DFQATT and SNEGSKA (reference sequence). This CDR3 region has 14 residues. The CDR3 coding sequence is TGCAGTGCTACCCTTAGCGGGGGGGCGGAGACCCAGTACTTC. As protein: CSATLSGGAETQYF.

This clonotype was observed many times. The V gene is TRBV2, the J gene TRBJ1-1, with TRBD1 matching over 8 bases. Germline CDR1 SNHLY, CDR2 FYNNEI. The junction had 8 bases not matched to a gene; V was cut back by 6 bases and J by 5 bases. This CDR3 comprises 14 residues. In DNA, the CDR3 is TGTGCCAGCAGAAGGACAGGGTGGAATACTGAAGCTTTCTTT. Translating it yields CASRRTGWNTEAFF.